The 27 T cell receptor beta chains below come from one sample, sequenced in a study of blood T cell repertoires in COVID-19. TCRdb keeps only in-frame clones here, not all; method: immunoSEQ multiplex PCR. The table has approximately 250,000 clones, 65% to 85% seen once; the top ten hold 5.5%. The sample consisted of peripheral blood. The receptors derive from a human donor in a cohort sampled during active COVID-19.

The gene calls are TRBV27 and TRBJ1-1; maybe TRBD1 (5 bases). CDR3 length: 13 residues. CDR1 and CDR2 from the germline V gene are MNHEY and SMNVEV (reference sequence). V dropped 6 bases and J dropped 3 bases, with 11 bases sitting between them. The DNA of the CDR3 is TGTGCCAGCAGAGACAGCTCTTACACTGAAGCTTTCTTT. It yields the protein CASRDSSYTEAFF.

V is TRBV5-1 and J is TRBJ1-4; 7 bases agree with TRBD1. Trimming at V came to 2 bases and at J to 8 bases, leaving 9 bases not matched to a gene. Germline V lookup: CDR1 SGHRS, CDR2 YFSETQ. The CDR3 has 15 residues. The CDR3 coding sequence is TGCGCCAGCAGCTTACAAACACAGGGGAACGAAAAACTGTTTTTT. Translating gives CASSLQTQGNEKLFF.

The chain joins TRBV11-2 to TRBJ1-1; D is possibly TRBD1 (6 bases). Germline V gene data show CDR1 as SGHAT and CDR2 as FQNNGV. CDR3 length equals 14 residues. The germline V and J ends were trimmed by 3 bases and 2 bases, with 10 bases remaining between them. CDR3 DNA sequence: TGTGCCAGCAGCTTCCAACAGGGAAACACTGAAGCTTTCTTT. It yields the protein CASSFQQGNTEAFF. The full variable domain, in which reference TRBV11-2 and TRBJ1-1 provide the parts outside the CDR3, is EAGVAQSPRYKIIEKRQSVAFWCNPISGHATLYWYQQILGQGPKLLIQFQNNGVVDDSQLPKDRFSAERLKGVDSTLKIQPAKLEDSAVYLCASSFQQGNTEAFFGQGTRLTVV.

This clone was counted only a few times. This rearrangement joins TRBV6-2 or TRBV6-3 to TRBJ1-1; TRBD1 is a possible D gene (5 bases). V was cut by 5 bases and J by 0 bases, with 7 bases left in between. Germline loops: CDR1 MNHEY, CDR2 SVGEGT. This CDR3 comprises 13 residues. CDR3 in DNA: TGTGCCAGCAGTCAGGGCATGAACACTGAAGCTTTCTTT. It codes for CASSQGMNTEAFF.

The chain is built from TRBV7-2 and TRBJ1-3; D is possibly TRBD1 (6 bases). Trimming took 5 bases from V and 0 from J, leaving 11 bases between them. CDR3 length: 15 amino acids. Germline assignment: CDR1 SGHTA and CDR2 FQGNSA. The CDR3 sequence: CASSPGVFSGNTIYF. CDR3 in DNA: TGTGCCAGCAGCCCAGGGGTCTTCTCTGGAAACACCATATATTTT.

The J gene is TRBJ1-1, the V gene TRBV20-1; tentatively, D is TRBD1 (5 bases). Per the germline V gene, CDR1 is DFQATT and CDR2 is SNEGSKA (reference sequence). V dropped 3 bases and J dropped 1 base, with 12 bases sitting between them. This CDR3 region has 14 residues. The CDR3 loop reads CSASGGTGNTEAFF. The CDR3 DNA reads TGCAGTGCTAGTGGTGGTACAGGGAACACTGAAGCTTTCTTT.

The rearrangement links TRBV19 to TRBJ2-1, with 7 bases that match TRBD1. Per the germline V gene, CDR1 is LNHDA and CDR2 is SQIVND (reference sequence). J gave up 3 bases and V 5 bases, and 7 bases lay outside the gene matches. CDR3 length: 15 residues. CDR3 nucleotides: TGTGCCAGTAGTTCCCGGACAGGTATCTACAATGAGCAGTTCTTC. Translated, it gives CASSSRTGIYNEQFF.

In nucleotides, the CDR3 is TGTGCCAGCAGTGAACTAGCGGGGGGTTACAATGAGCAGTTCTTC. This gives the protein CASSELAGGYNEQFF. The V and J genes are TRBV2 and TRBJ2-1; 11 bases are shared with TRBD2. Germline V gene lookup returns CDR1 SNHLY and CDR2 FYNNEI. The CDR3 contains 15 residues. Trimming at V came to 2 bases and at J to 4 bases, leaving 1 base not matched to a gene.

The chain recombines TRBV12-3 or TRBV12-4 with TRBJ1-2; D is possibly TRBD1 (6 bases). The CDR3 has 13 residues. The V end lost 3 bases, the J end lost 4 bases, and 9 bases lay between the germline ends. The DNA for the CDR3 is TGTGCCAGCAGTTTGCAGGGGAGCTATGGCTACACCTTC. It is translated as CASSLQGSYGYTF.

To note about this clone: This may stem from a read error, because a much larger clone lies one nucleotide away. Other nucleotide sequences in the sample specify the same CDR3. The CDR3 is CASSMGGDYGYTF. DNA for the CDR3: TGTGCCAGTAGTATGGGAGGGGACTATGGCTACACCTTC. V usage is TRBV19 and J usage is TRBJ1-2; D possibly corresponds to TRBD1 (5 bases). The CDR3 sequence is 13 residues long. Germline CDR1 and CDR2: LNHDA and SQIVND (reference sequence). The germline V and J ends were trimmed by 3 bases and 3 bases, with 8 bases remaining between them.

The CDR3: CASSLSGDGYTF. CDR3 coding DNA: TGCGCCAGCAGCTTGTCAGGGGATGGCTACACCTTC. The chain links TRBV5-1 to TRBJ1-2; the D gene is possibly TRBD1 (6 bases). CDR1 and CDR2 from the germline V gene are SGHRS and YFSETQ. The CDR3 length is 12 residues. Trimming removed 1 base from V and 6 bases from J, with 7 bases in between.

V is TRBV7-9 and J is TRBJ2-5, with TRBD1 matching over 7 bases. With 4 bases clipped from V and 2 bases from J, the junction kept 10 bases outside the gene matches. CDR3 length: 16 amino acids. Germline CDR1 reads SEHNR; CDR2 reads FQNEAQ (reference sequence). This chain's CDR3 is CASSSPSGTAQETQYF. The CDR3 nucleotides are TGTGCCAGCAGCTCCCCATCCGGGACAGCACAAGAGACCCAGTACTTC.

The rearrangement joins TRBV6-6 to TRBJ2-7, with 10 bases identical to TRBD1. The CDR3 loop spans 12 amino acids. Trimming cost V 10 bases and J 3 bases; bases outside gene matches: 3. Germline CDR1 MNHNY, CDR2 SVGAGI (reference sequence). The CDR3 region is CAIGTGVYEQYF. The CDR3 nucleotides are TGTGCCATTGGGACAGGGGTCTACGAGCAGTACTTC.

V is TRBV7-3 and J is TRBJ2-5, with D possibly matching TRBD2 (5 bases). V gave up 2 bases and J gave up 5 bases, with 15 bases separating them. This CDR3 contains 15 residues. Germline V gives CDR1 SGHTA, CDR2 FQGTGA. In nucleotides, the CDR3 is TGTGCCAGCAGCTTACGGGCAGGACGAGGGGAGACCCAGTACTTC. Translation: CASSLRAGRGETQYF.

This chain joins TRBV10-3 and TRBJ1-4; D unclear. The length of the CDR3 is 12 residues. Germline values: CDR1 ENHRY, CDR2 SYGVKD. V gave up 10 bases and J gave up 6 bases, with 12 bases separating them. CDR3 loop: CASRNPDEKLFF. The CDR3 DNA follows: TGTGCCAGCCGAAATCCGGATGAAAAACTGTTTTTT.

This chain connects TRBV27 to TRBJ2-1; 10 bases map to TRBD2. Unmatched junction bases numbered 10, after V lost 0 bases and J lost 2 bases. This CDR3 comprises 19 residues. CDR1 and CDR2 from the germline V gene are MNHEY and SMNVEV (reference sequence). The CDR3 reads CASSLSGTSAKLTYNEQFF. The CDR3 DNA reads TGTGCCAGCAGTTTATCCGGGACTAGCGCCAAATTAACCTACAATGAGCAGTTCTTC.

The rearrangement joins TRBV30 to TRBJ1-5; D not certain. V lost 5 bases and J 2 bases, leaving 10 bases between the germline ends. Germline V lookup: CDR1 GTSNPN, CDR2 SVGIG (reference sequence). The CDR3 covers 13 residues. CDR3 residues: CAWGKQRNQPQHF. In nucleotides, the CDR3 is TGTGCCTGGGGTAAACAGCGCAATCAGCCCCAGCATTTT. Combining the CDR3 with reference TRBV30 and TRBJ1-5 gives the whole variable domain SQTIHQWPATLVQPVGSPLSLECTVEGTSNPNLYWYRQAAGRGLQLLFYSVGIGQISSEVPQNLSASRPQDRQFILSSKKLLLSDSGFYLCAWGKQRNQPQHFGDGTRLSIL.

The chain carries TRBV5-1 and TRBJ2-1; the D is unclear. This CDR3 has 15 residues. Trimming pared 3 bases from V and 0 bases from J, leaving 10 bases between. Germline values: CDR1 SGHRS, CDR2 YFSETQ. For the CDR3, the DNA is TGCGCCAGCAGCTCGAACTCCGGCTCCTACAATGAGCAGTTCTTC. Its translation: CASSSNSGSYNEQFF.

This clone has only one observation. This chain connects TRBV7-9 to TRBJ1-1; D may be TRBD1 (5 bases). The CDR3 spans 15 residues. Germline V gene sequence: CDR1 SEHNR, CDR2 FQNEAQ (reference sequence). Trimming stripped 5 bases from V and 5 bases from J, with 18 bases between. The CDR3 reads CASSLTAGRGTEAFF. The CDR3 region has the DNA TGTGCCAGCAGCCTTACCGCGGGGCGAGGAACTGAAGCTTTCTTT.

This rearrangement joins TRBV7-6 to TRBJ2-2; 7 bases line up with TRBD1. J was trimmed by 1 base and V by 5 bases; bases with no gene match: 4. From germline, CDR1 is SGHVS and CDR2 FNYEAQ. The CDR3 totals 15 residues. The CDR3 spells CASSPGQVNTGELFF. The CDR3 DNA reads TGTGCCAGCAGCCCAGGACAGGTGAACACCGGGGAGCTGTTTTTT.

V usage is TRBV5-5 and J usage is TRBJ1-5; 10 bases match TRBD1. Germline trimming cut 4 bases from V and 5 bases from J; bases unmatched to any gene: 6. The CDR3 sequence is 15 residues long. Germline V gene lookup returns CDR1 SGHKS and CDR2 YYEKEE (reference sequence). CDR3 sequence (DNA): TGTGCCAGCAGCCGAATCGGGACAGGGGATCAGCCCCAGCATTTT. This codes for CASSRIGTGDQPQHF.

CDR3 bases: TGTGCCATCAACAAGCTCAAGGGACTAGCGGGAGCCGGGGAGCTGTTTTTT. Protein sequence: CAINKLKGLAGAGELFF. J is TRBJ2-2 and V is TRBV10-3; 14 bases line up with TRBD2. Germline values: CDR1 ENHRY, CDR2 SYGVKD. This CDR3 has 17 residues. V was clipped by 7 bases and J by 6 bases; unmatched bases: 10.

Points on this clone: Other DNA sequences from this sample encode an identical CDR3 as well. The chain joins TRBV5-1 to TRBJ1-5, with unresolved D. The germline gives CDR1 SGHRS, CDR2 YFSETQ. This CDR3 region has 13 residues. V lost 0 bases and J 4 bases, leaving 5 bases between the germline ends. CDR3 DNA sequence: TGCGCCAGCAGCTTGGAGCTTAATCAGCCCCAGCATTTT. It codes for CASSLELNQPQHF.

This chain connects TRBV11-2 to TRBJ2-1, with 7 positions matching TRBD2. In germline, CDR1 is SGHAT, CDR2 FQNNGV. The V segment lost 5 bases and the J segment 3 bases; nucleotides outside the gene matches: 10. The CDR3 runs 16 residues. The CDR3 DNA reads TGTGCCAGCAGCCCGCCACTAGCGAGAAACTACAATGAGCAGTTCTTC. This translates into CASSPPLARNYNEQFF.

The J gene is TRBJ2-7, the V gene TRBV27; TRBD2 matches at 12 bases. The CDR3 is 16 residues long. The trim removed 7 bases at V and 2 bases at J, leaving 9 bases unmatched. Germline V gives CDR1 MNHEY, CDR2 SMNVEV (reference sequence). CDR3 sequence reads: CASIPSGRAYPYEQYF. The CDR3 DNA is TGTGCCAGCATCCCTAGCGGGAGGGCCTACCCCTACGAGCAGTACTTC.

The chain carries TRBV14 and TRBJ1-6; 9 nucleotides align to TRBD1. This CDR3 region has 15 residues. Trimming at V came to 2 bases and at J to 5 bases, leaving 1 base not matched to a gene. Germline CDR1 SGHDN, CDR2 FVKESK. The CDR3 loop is CASSQRTGDNSPLHF. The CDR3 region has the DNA TGTGCCAGCAGCCAACGGACAGGGGATAATTCACCCCTCCACTTT.

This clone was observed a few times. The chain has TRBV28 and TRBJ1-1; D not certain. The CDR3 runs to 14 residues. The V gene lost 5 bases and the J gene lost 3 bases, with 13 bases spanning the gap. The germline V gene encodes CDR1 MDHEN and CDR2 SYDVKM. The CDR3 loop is CASSTHGFDTEAFF. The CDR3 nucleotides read TGTGCCAGCAGTACCCACGGGTTCGACACTGAAGCTTTCTTT.